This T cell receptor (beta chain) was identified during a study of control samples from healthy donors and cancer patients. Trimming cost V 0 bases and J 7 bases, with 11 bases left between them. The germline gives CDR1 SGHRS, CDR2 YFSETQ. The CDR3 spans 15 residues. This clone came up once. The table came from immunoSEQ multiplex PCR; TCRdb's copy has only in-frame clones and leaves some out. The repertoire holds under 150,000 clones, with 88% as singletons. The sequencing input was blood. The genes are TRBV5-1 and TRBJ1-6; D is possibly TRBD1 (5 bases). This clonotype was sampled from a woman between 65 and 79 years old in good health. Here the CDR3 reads CASSLGGVNNSPLHF. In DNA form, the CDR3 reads TGCGCCAGCAGCTTGGGAGGGGTGAACAATTCACCCCTCCACTTT.